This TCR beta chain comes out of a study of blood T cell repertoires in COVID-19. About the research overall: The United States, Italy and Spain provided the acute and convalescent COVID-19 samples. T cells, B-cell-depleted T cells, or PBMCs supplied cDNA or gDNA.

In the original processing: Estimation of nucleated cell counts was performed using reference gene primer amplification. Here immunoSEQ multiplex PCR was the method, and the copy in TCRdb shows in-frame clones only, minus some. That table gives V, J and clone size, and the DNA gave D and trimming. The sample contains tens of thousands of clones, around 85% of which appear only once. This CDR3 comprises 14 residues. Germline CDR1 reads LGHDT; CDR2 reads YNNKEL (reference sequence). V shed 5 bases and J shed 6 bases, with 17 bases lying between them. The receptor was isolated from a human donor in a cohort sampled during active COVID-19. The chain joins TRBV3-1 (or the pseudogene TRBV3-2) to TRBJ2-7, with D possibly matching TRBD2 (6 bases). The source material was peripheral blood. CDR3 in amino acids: CASSFRDSYLEQYF. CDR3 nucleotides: TGTGCCAGCAGCTTTCGGGACTCTTACCTCGAGCAGTACTTC.